This TCR beta chain was obtained from a study of technical replicates of blood from several donors. The method was immunoSEQ multiplex PCR; TCRdb's version includes in-frame clones alone and lacks a portion of them. Among roughly 59,000 clones listed, approximately 84% were seen once. Germline values: CDR1 SGHAT, CDR2 FQDESV (reference sequence). The V gene lost 3 bases and the J gene lost 6 bases, with 17 bases spanning the gap. The CDR3 totals 16 residues. The sequence derives from a human donor in good health. Some clones in this sample may be carry-over from other donors' samples. Source material: PBMCs. The chain combines TRBV11-1 with TRBJ2-2; D may be TRBD2 (6 bases). Here the CDR3 DNA reads TGTGCCAGCAGCTTGGTGCGAGGCGGGATAGCCGGGGAGCTGTTTTTT. It yields the protein CASSLVRGGIAGELFF.